Presented here are 31 T cell receptor beta chains from one specimen sequenced in a study of a mutant IDH1 vaccine in newly diagnosed glioma (dated by TCRdb to about 2021). Libraries were made using the immunoSEQ multiplex PCR assay. The table was pulled from immuneACCESS by TCRdb, which kept in-frame rearrangements only. Such tables lose some clones; where checked, under half of the loss comes from unresolved V genes, and the rest has no known cause. Here the sample has some 30,000 clones; around 89% occur a single time. Around 21% of the sample comes from the top ten. The time point label of this sample denotes: week 11, during vaccination. A 20-mer mutant IDH1 peptide at 300 micrograms in Montanide made up each vaccine dose, which was injected subcutaneously together with topical imiquimod. No antigen has been assigned to these receptors. The sample here was PBMCs, taken from a glioma patient whose treatment included an IDH1 peptide vaccine. These receptors came from a man aged 18 to 29 with glioma.

This clone was observed a single time. This chain uses TRBV7-2 with TRBJ1-2; D perhaps matches TRBD1 (5 bases). Looked up from germline, CDR1 is SGHTA and CDR2 is FQGNSA. The CDR3 runs 15 residues. V was cut by 1 base and J by 2 bases, with 11 bases left in between. CDR3 sequence (DNA): TGTGCCAGCAGCTTAGAAGGGGTTGGAAACTATGGCTACACCTTC. Translating it yields CASSLEGVGNYGYTF.

The rearrangement uses TRBV5-4 and TRBJ1-2; 7 nucleotides match TRBD1. The V segment lost 5 bases and the J segment 4 bases; nucleotides outside the gene matches: 8. CDR3 length equals 14 residues. Germline values: CDR1 SGHNT, CDR2 YYREEE (reference sequence). CDR3 in DNA: TGTGCCAGCAGTGACCGGGGGACAGTCTATGGCTACACCTTC. This gives the protein CASSDRGTVYGYTF.

The gene calls are TRBV2 and TRBJ2-2; D assignment may be TRBD1 or TRBD2 (6 bases each). CDR1 is SNHLY and CDR2 is FYNNEI in the germline V gene. CDR3 length equals 13 residues. V lost 7 bases, J lost 3 bases, and 9 bases lay in between. The chain's CDR3 is CASNREDTGELFF. The CDR3 DNA follows: TGTGCCAGCAACAGGGAGGACACCGGGGAGCTGTTTTTT.

The V gene is TRBV7-2, the J gene TRBJ2-5, with D possibly TRBD1 on 5 matching bases. Germline V CDR1 and CDR2: SGHTA, FQGNSA. With 5 bases removed from V and 4 bases from J, the gap between germline ends came to 14 bases. This CDR3 has 14 residues. The CDR3 bases are TGTGCCAGCAGCCGCCGACAGCCTCGAGAGACCCAGTACTTC. It translates to CASSRRQPRETQYF.

CDR3 sequence (DNA): TGCGCCAGCAGCCAAGCGATCCTAGCATACAACAATGAGCAGTTCTTC. This encodes CASSQAILAYNNEQFF. This chain links TRBV4-3 with TRBJ2-1, with D maybe TRBD2 (5 bases). The CDR3 consists of 16 residues. CDR1 is LGHNA, CDR2 YSLEER, per germline. V was clipped by 1 base and J by 5 bases, with 15 bases between them.

This chain links TRBV7-2 with TRBJ2-5; D is possibly TRBD2 (6 bases). The CDR3 is made up of 14 amino acids. V was clipped by 4 bases and J by 5 bases, with 14 bases between them. In germline, CDR1 is SGHTA, CDR2 FQGNSA. This chain's CDR3 is CASSSFGLAETQYF. The CDR3 nucleotides are TGTGCCAGCAGCTCTTTCGGGCTAGCGGAGACCCAGTACTTC.

The chain has TRBV30 and TRBJ2-7, with D hard to call. The germline V and J ends were trimmed by 2 bases and 3 bases, with 11 bases remaining between them. This CDR3 has 13 amino acids. Germline V gene lookup returns CDR1 GTSNPN and CDR2 SVGIG (reference sequence). The CDR3 nucleotides are TGTGCCTGGAGTTCCCTCCCCGGCTACGAGCAGTACTTC. Its translation: CAWSSLPGYEQYF.

This rearrangement joins TRBV20-1 to TRBJ2-7; D possibly corresponds to TRBD2 (6 bases). The CDR3 covers 11 residues. Germline values: CDR1 DFQATT, CDR2 SNEGSKA (reference sequence). V was pared by 7 bases and J by 0 bases, with 7 bases between. The CDR3 DNA reads TGCAGTGGCGGGAACTCCTACGAGCAGTACTTC. It is translated as CSGGNSYEQYF.

The rearrangement uses TRBV27 and TRBJ1-1; no definite D call. The ends were cut back, 4 bases at V and 1 base at J, with 10 bases in the middle. Germline-derived CDR1 and CDR2 are MNHEY and SMNVEV (reference sequence). The CDR3 runs 14 residues. In nucleotides, the CDR3 is TGTGCCAGCAGTTCCCCTGGGAGGAACACTGAAGCTTTCTTT. This translates into CASSSPGRNTEAFF.

The chain carries TRBV5-4 and TRBJ2-1; D may match TRBD1 or TRBD2 (5 bases each). V dropped 4 bases and J dropped 6 bases, with 20 bases sitting between them. Per the germline V gene, CDR1 is SGHNT and CDR2 is YYREEE (reference sequence). This CDR3 comprises 16 residues. The CDR3 is CASSPPGTRRSNEQFF. The CDR3, as DNA: TGTGCCAGCAGCCCGCCCGGGACCCGCAGGAGCAATGAGCAGTTCTTC.

This clone was observed a single time. CDR3 protein: CASSGGQYSNQPQHF. Here the CDR3 DNA reads TGTGCCAGCAGTGGGGGACAGTATAGCAATCAGCCCCAGCATTTT. The rearrangement joins TRBV2 to TRBJ1-5; 7 positions agree with TRBD1. V gave up 4 bases and J gave up 0 bases; unmatched junction bases: 3. Germline CDR1 and CDR2: SNHLY and FYNNEI. The CDR3 length is 15 residues.

The chain links TRBV30 to TRBJ2-2; D is possibly TRBD1 (6 bases). Germline V gene data show CDR1 as GTSNPN and CDR2 as SVGIG (reference sequence). The CDR3 loop spans 13 amino acids. Trimming removed 1 base from V and 6 bases from J, with 9 bases in between. The CDR3 reads CAWSGTVPGELFF. CDR3 DNA sequence: TGTGCCTGGAGTGGGACAGTGCCCGGGGAGCTGTTTTTT.

The CDR3 region is CASSRSSGIYNEQFF. The DNA of the CDR3 is TGTGCCAGTAGTAGGTCTAGCGGGATATACAATGAGCAGTTCTTC. V usage is TRBV19 and J usage is TRBJ2-1, with TRBD2 identical over 9 bases. Trimming removed 4 bases from V and 4 bases from J; junction bases left unmatched: 5. Germline values: CDR1 LNHDA, CDR2 SQIVND (reference sequence). CDR3 size: 15 residues. Combining the CDR3 with reference TRBV19 and TRBJ2-1 gives the whole variable domain DGGITQSPKYLFRKEGQNVTLSCEQNLNHDAMYWYRQDPGQGLRLIYYSQIVNDFQKGDIAEGYSVSREKKESFPLTVTSAQKNPTAFYLCASSRSSGIYNEQFFGPGTRLTVL.

The V call is TRBV6-5, the J call TRBJ2-3; tentative D call: TRBD2 (6 bases). The V gene's germline CDR1 is MNHEY and CDR2 SVGAGI. This CDR3 is 15 amino acids long. Trimming pared 0 bases from V and 2 bases from J, leaving 9 bases between. CDR3 coding DNA: TGTGCCAGCAGTTACTCGGAGGGGCACACAGATACGCAGTATTTT. Translating gives CASSYSEGHTDTQYF.

The rearrangement links TRBV4-2 to TRBJ1-5; no definite D call. Trimming left V 5 bases short and J 2 bases short, with 7 bases between. Germline V gives CDR1 LGHNA, CDR2 YNFKEQ. CDR3 length: 13 residues. CDR3 sequence (DNA): TGTGCCAGCAGCTTCGGCGGCAATCAGCCCCAGCATTTT. Encoded protein: CASSFGGNQPQHF.

This chain connects TRBV19 to TRBJ2-5, with 11 bases identical to TRBD2. This CDR3 spans 17 amino acids. The germline V gene has CDR1 LNHDA and CDR2 SQIVND (reference sequence). J gave up 5 bases and V 3 bases, and 11 bases lay outside the gene matches. CDR3 bases: TGTGCCAGTAGTATGGGCCTAGCGGGAGGTGTCGGCGAGACCCAGTACTTC. Amino acid sequence: CASSMGLAGGVGETQYF.

The V call is TRBV2, the J call TRBJ2-1; D gene ambiguous. With 11 bases removed from V and 0 bases from J, the gap between germline ends came to 11 bases. This CDR3 region has 13 residues. The germline CDR1 and CDR2 sequences are SNHLY and FYNNEI. The CDR3 reads CAARRSSYNEQFF. In nucleotides, the CDR3 is TGTGCCGCCAGGCGGAGCTCCTACAATGAGCAGTTCTTC.

The CDR3 DNA is TGTGCCAGCAGCCAACTCCAGAGTCGCGCCGGGGAGCTGTTTTTT. This sequence encodes CASSQLQSRAGELFF. This chain uses TRBV4-2 with TRBJ2-2; D remains ambiguous. The V end lost 2 bases, the J end lost 6 bases, and 13 bases lay between the germline ends. Germline V CDR1 and CDR2: LGHNA, YNFKEQ. There are 15 residues in the CDR3.

The chain recombines TRBV5-1 with TRBJ2-1; no definite D call. The germline gives CDR1 SGHRS, CDR2 YFSETQ. The CDR3 sequence is 14 residues long. Trimming cost V 1 base and J 7 bases, with 12 bases left between them. This chain's CDR3 is CASSLKGLRNEQFF. DNA for the CDR3: TGCGCCAGCAGCTTGAAAGGCCTGAGGAATGAGCAGTTCTTC.

As DNA, the CDR3 is TGTGCCAGCAGCCTGGACAGGGGCTATGGCTACACCTTC. This codes for CASSLDRGYGYTF. The chain joins TRBV5-6 to TRBJ1-2; TRBD1 matches 9 bases. CDR1 and CDR2 from the germline V gene are SGHDT and YYEEEE. The CDR3 is 13 residues long. The J segment lost 4 bases and the V segment lost 4 bases, leaving 2 bases of the junction unmatched.

The rearrangement links TRBV7-2 to TRBJ2-5, with 8 positions matching TRBD1. CDR3 length: 11 amino acids. CDR1 is SGHTA and CDR2 is FQGNSA in the germline V gene. V lost 5 bases and J lost 10; bases outside the gene matches: 3. CDR3 in DNA: TGTGCCAGCAGCGCGACAGGGGTCCAGTACTTC. Translation gives CASSATGVQYF.

J is TRBJ1-5 and V is TRBV23-1; D perhaps matches TRBD1 (5 bases). TRBV23-1 is identified as an open reading frame with a role that is uncertain. V was shortened by 0 bases and J by 7 bases, with 13 bases between the two germline ends. The CDR3 runs 15 residues. The CDR3 region is CASSQSRNRLQPQHF. CDR3 coding DNA: TGCGCCAGCAGTCAATCGCGGAACAGGTTGCAGCCCCAGCATTTT.

This chain uses TRBV29-1 with TRBJ2-7, with 12 nucleotides matching TRBD1. V dropped 3 bases and J dropped 7; count of bases not matched to a gene: 4. The V gene's germline CDR1 is SQVTM and CDR2 ANQGSEA. The CDR3 length is 13 residues. This CDR3 is CSVEGQGAEEQYF. The CDR3 coding sequence is TGCAGCGTTGAGGGACAGGGGGCTGAAGAGCAGTACTTC.

The rearrangement joins TRBV29-1 to TRBJ2-2; D is ambiguous. V lost 4 bases and J lost 1, with 4 bases in between. The CDR3 runs 12 residues. Germline-derived CDR1 and CDR2 are SQVTM and ANQGSEA. In DNA, the CDR3 is TGCAGCGTTGTGGGGAACACCGGGGAGCTGTTTTTT. Its translation: CSVVGNTGELFF.

The rearrangement links TRBV18 to TRBJ1-5, with D uncertain. Deletions cut 6 bases from V and 0 bases from J, with 9 bases between. Germline V gene data show CDR1 as KGHSH and CDR2 as LQKENI. The length of the CDR3 is 14 residues. CDR3 protein: CASSPTDSNQPQHF. DNA for the CDR3: TGTGCCAGCTCGCCAACAGATAGCAATCAGCCCCAGCATTTT.

This clone showed up just once. The genes are TRBV7-9 and TRBJ1-4; the D is unclear. Germline V gene lookup returns CDR1 SEHNR and CDR2 FQNEAQ (reference sequence). This CDR3 has 11 amino acids. The V end lost 4 bases, the J end lost 11 bases, and 8 bases lay between the germline ends. CDR3 sequence reads: CASSSARKLFF. The CDR3 DNA is TGTGCCAGCAGCTCAGCACGGAAACTGTTTTTT.

This clone was picked up a small number of times. The rearrangement joins TRBV4-3 to TRBJ1-1; tentative D call: TRBD1 (6 bases). Trimming pared 2 bases from V and 2 bases from J, leaving 12 bases between. The CDR3 has 15 amino acids. CDR1 is LGHNA, CDR2 YSLEER, per germline. CDR3: CASSQNSDSNTEAFF. CDR3 nucleotides: TGCGCCAGCAGCCAAAATTCGGACAGTAACACTGAAGCTTTCTTT.

The chain links TRBV7-2 to TRBJ1-5, with 7 bases matching TRBD1. The CDR3 totals 14 residues. J lost 4 bases, V lost 3 bases, and 3 bases had no gene match. Germline V gene sequence: CDR1 SGHTA, CDR2 FQGNSA. This chain's CDR3 is CASSFGTANQPQHF. The CDR3 bases are TGTGCCAGCAGCTTCGGGACAGCGAATCAGCCCCAGCATTTT. Supplemented by reference TRBV7-2 and TRBJ1-5, the full variable domain reads GAGVSQSPSNKVTEKGKDVELRCDPISGHTALYWYRQSLGQGLEFLIYFQGNSAPDKSGLPSDRFSAERTGGSVSTLTIQRTQQEDSAVYLCASSFGTANQPQHFGDGTRLSIL.

The chain employs TRBV7-2 and TRBJ1-2, with 12 bases identical to TRBD1. This CDR3 is 16 amino acids long. Trimming at V came to 2 bases and at J to 3 bases, leaving 4 bases not matched to a gene. Germline V gives CDR1 SGHTA, CDR2 FQGNSA. DNA of the CDR3: TGTGCCAGCAGCTTATCCGGGACAGGGGGCTACTATGGCTACACCTTC. Protein: CASSLSGTGGYYGYTF.

V gene TRBV5-6 combines with J gene TRBJ2-7; 7 nucleotides align to TRBD1. Germline assignment: CDR1 SGHDT and CDR2 YYEEEE. The CDR3 consists of 13 residues. V was pared by 3 bases and J by 6 bases, with 6 bases of the junction left unmatched. CDR3 residues: CASSSDRDGEQYF. In DNA, the CDR3 is TGTGCCAGCAGCTCTGACAGGGACGGCGAGCAGTACTTC.

A single count supports this clone. The CDR3 bases are TGTGCCAGCAGCCAAGACCGGACAGAGGGCTACACCTTC. It codes for CASSQDRTEGYTF. The V gene is TRBV14, the J gene TRBJ1-2; tentatively, D is TRBD1 (6 bases). V shed 0 bases and J shed 8 bases, with 10 bases lying between them. This CDR3 is 13 amino acids long. Germline lookup yields CDR1 SGHDN and CDR2 FVKESK.